The 3 T cell receptor beta chains given below trace back to one sample, sequenced in a study of CD8 T cells in Susac syndrome. Random hexamers were used to reverse transcribe the RNA input (about 0.45 to 1 ug). TCRdb called the immunoSEQ multiplex PCR reads again in MiXCR, with one record for every CDR3 protein. The sample comprises about 190,000 distinct CDR3 sequences, approximately 95% of which are singletons, and roughly 0.15% rests with the top ten. The sequencing sample was made of CD8+ T cells from PBMCs. All receptors derive from a human donor with Susac syndrome.

The gene calls are TRBV6-5 and TRBJ1-4, with D maybe TRBD1 (5 bases). V lost 1 base and J 8 bases, leaving 14 bases between the germline ends. The length of the CDR3 is 15 residues. The germline gives CDR1 MNHEY, CDR2 SVGAGI. The CDR3 is CASSYYDGAGEKLFF. The CDR3, as DNA: TGTGCCAGCAGTTACTACGACGGGGCTGGAGAAAAACTGTTTTTT.

The gene calls are TRBV4-2 and TRBJ2-2, with 7 bases lining up with TRBD1. The CDR3 spans 15 residues. The V gene end was trimmed by 4 bases and the J gene end by 6 bases; junction bases not matched to a gene: 8. Germline CDR1 is LGHNA and CDR2 is YNFKEQ. This chain's CDR3 is CASSLDRADPGELFF. CDR3 in DNA: TGTGCCAGCAGCCTAGACAGGGCCGATCCCGGGGAGCTGTTTTTT.

The gene calls are TRBV30 and TRBJ1-1; no definite D call. The length of the CDR3 is 12 residues. The germline V gene encodes CDR1 GTSNPN and CDR2 SVGIG (reference sequence). V was cut by 5 bases and J by 0 bases, with 7 bases left in between. CDR3 residues: CAWGRLNTEAFF. The CDR3 DNA follows: TGTGCCTGGGGGAGACTGAACACTGAAGCTTTCTTT.